Here is one TCR beta chain with its context. Its antigen remains unidentified. Base qualities are not provided; no much larger clone lies one nucleotide away. A second Seattle source provided samples from volunteer blood donors who had recovered from COVID-19. Whole blood was collected in K2EDTA tubes by collaborating institutions according to the institutions' own protocols. For TCRbeta analysis, collaborators shipped samples as frozen whole blood, isolated PBMCs, or DNA extracted from either of those sample types. The data derive from a study of blood T cell repertoires in COVID-19 (dated by TCRdb to 2020 to 2021). Some background on the complete study: Collaborator samples came from the United States, Italy and Spain and covered acute and convalescent phases of COVID-19. The material from the prospective study consisted of cDNA or gDNA derived from T cells, B-cell-depleted T cells, or PBMCs. Where available, HLA class I and class II types were taken from metadata supplied by the sample provider and were not determined by assay-based typing. The repertoires were released in a freely available public database meant as a resource for research on the immune response to SARS-CoV-2. Subjects who had been exposed to COVID-19, were actively infected with it, or had recovered from it provided the deeply sampled blood TCRbeta repertoires that made up the dataset. A de-identified subject ID, COVID-19 status, age in years and sex were almost always included in the sample metadata. Samples came from the ongoing ImmuneRACE study (first 160 participants) plus 1,254 subjects from 6 global collaborators.

The immunoSEQ Assay, a bias-controlled multiplex PCR, was used to amplify TCRbeta CDR3 regions from genomic DNA. The source study handled its data this way. The number of nucleated cells in each sample was estimated from the amplification of reference gene primers within the assay. Sequence reads were collapsed and filtered to measure the absolute abundance of every unique TCRbeta CDR3 rearrangement. For each sample, productive Simpson clonality was calculated by taking the square root of Simpson's diversity index across productive rearrangements. TCRdb provides this immuneACCESS table in a form limited to in-frame rearrangements. Some clones are lacking; in checked studies, under half of them reflect an unresolved V gene, and why the rest are absent is not known. That table supplies the V and J calls and clone size; D and trimming were determined from the DNA. Recorded for this sample are some 230,000 clones; roughly 85% of them occurred a single time. The ten largest clones add up to around 2.9% of the sample.

General conclusions and limits of the study: The quantity of clinical and demographic metadata differed by source and by participant and was supplied without curation.

CDR1 and CDR2, looked up from the germline V gene, are ENHRY and SYGVKD. The V and J ends are trimmed by 6 bases and 0 bases, leaving 11 bases between them. The CDR3 holds 14 amino acids from the cysteine to the phenylalanine. Just the 42-base CDR3 DNA is kept, in frame starting at base 1. Source material: peripheral blood. In this chain, TRBV10-3 is recombined with TRBJ1-1; the D gene remains uncertain. This clonotype was sampled from a man over 45 who had recovered from COVID-19. The nucleotide sequence is TGTGCCATCAGGACACCCGGCTTGAACACTGAAGCTTTCTTT. Translated, it gives CAIRTPGLNTEAFF.